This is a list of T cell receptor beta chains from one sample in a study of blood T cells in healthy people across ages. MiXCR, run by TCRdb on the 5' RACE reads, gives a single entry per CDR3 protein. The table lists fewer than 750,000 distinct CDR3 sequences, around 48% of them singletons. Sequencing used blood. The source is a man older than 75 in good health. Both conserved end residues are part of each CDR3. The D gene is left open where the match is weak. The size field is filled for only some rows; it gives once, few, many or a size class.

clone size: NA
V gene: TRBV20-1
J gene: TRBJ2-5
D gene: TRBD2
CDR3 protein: CSASYGLAEETQYF
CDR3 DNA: TGCAGTGCTAGTTATGGACTAGCGGAAGAGACCCAGTACTTC

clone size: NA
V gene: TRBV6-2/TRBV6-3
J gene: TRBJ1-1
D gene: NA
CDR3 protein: CASSYHRAGNTEAFF
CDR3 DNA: TGTGCCAGCAGTTATCACAGGGCGGGGAACACTGAAGCTTTCTTT

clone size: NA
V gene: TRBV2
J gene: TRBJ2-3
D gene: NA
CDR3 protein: CASSESGVPDTQYF
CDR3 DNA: TGTGCCAGCAGTGAATCCGGGGTCCCAGATACGCAGTATTTT

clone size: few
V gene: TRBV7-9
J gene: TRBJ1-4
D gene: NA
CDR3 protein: CASSLWAGSNEKLFF
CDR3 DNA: TGTGCCAGCAGCTTATGGGCCGGGTCTAATGAAAAACTGTTTTTT

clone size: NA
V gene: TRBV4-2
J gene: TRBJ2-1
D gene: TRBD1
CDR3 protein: CASSQDRTGVNEQFF
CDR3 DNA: TGTGCCAGCAGCCAAGATAGGACAGGGGTAAATGAGCAGTTCTTC

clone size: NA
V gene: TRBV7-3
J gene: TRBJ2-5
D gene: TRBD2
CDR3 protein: CASSLTSGAHETQYF
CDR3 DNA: TGTGCCAGCAGCTTGACTAGCGGGGCCCACGAGACCCAGTACTTC

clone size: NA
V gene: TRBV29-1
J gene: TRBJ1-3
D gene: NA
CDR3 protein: CSVVGASGNTIYF
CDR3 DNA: TGCAGCGTTGTTGGGGCGTCCGGAAACACCATATATTTT

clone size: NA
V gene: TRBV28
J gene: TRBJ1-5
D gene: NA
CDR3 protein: CASTGKTDSNQPQHF
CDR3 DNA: TGTGCCAGCACCGGGAAGACAGATAGCAATCAGCCCCAGCATTTT

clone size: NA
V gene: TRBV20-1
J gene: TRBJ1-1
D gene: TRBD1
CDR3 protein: CSAVALGQGVMNTEAFF
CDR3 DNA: TGCAGTGCCGTAGCCCTCGGACAGGGGGTGATGAACACTGAAGCTTTCTTT

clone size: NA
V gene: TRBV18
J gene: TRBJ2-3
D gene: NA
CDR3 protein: CASSPATFQVTGDTQYF
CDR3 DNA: TGTGCCAGCTCACCGGCCACGTTTCAGGTTACGGGAGATACGCAGTATTTT

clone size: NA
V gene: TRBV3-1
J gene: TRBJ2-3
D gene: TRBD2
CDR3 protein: CASSQDRASGGPRYF
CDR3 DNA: TGTGCCAGCAGCCAAGATAGGGCTAGCGGGGGCCCTCGGTATTTT

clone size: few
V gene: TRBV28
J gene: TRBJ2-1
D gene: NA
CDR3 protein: CASSLMASKTSSYNEQFF
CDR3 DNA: TGTGCCAGCAGTTTAATGGCCTCAAAGACCAGCTCCTACAATGAGCAGTTCTTC

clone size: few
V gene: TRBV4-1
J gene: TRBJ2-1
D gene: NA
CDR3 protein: CASSHLRPAQGSNEQFF
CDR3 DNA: TGCGCCAGCAGCCACCTCCGACCGGCACAGGGCTCCAATGAGCAGTTCTTC

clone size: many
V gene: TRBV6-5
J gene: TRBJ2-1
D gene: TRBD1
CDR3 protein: CASSYYRDRGGIEQFF
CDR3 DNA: TGTGCCAGCAGTTACTACCGGGACAGGGGGGGGATTGAGCAGTTCTTC

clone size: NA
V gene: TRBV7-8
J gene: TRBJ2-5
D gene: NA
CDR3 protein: CAVRLIGQETQYF
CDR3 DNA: TGTGCCGTACGTCTTATTGGGCAAGAGACCCAGTACTTC

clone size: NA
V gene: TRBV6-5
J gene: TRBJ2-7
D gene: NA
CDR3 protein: CASSYSRVRRYNEQYF
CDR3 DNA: TGTGCCAGCAGTTACTCGAGGGTGCGAAGGTACAATGAGCAGTACTTC

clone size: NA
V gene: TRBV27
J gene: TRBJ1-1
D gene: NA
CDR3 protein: CASSFGETAEAFF
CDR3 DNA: TGTGCCAGCAGTTTCGGAGAGACAGCTGAAGCTTTCTTT

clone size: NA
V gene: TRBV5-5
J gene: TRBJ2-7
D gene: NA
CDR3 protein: CASSFTSDFGEQYF
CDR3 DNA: TGTGCCAGCAGCTTCACTAGTGATTTCGGCGAGCAGTACTTC

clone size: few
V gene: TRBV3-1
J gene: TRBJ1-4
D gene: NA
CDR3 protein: CASSRLSDEKLFF
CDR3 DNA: TGTGCCAGCAGCCGGTTATCAGATGAAAAACTGTTTTTT

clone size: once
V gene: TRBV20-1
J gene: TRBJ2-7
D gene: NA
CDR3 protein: CSARVEPPYEQYF
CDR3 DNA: TGCAGTGCTAGAGTGGAACCCCCCTACGAGCAGTACTTC

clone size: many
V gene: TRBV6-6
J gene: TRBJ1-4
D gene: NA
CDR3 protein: CASSWALGGPDNEKLFF
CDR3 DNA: TGTGCCAGCAGTTGGGCCTTGGGGGGGCCAGATAATGAGAAACTGTTTTTT

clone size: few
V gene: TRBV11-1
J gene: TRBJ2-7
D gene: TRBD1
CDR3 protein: CASSSTGTGLNRLPWTRYEQYF
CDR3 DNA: TGTGCCAGCAGCTCCACCGGGACAGGGCTCAACCGACTACCCTGGACCCGCTACGAGCAGTACTTC

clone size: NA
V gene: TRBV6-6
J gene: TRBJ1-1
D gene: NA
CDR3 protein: CASSYGQDRMNTEAFF
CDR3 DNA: TGTGCCAGCAGTTACGGGCAGGACAGAATGAACACTGAAGCTTTCTTT

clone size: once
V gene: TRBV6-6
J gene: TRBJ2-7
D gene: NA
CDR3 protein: CASSYPRAHEQYF
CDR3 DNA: TGTGCCAGCAGTTACCCAAGGGCCCACGAGCAGTACTTC